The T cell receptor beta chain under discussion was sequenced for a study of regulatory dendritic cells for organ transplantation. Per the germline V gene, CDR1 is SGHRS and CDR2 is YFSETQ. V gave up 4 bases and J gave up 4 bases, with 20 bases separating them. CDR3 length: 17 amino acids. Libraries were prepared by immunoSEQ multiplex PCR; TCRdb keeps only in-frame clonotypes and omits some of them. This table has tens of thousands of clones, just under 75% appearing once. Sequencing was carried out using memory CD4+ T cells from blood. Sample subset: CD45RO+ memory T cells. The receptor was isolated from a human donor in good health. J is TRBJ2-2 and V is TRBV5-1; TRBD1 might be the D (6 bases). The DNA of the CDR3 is TGCGCCAGCAGCGCTCAGGGGCAGGAATGGGGCACCGGGGAGCTGTTTTTT. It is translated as CASSAQGQEWGTGELFF.